The sequence of this TCR beta chain was determined in a study of cytomegalovirus exposure and HLA in healthy donors. Study results and limitations: Some V segments (TRBV6-2 and TRBV6-3 among them) were excluded as indistinguishable.

V lost 1 base and J lost 6; bases outside the gene matches: 10. Germline assignment: CDR1 SGHNT and CDR2 YYREEE (reference sequence). The CDR3 covers 15 residues. 60 Vbeta and 13 Jbeta primers were used in PCR. Data came from immunoSEQ multiplex PCR; TCRdb stores just in-frame clones and leaves some out. The sample consists of about 130,000 clones, around 79% of them appearing once. On this clone itself: Its specificity is unknown.

This chain joins TRBV5-4 and TRBJ2-7; the match to TRBD1 covers 7 bases. The sample was PBMCs. This sequence was found in a woman between 40 and 50 years old in good health and CMV-seropositive. CDR3 sequence (DNA): TGTGCCAGCAGCTTGCAGAGGGGGACAGTAGCCGAGCAGTACTTC. Its translation: CASSLQRGTVAEQYF.